These T cell receptor beta chains were read from a single sample in a study of blood T cell repertoires in COVID-19. Sequencing was performed with immunoSEQ multiplex PCR; in TCRdb, only in-frame clones are kept and a portion is missing. The top ten hold about 9.7% of the sample, which has 150,000 to 200,000 clones, 65% to 90% seen once. Sequencing used peripheral blood. The origin of the receptors is a man aged 45-65 years with active or convalescent COVID-19. Each CDR3 is given with its conserved first and last residue. Fields, in order: CDR3 protein, CDR3 DNA, V gene, clone size, CDR3 length, D gene, J gene. The D gene is left open where the match is weak. Clone size is not always given. Where it is, it says once, few, many or a class for expanded clones.

CDR3aa: CASRSQGVDEQFF; CDR3nt: TGTGCCAGCAGATCACAGGGGGTGGATGAGCAGTTCTTC; v_gene: TRBV6-5; abundance: .; len: 13; d_gene: TRBD1; j_gene: TRBJ2-1
CDR3aa: CASSRSSGFTGELFF; CDR3nt: TGTGCCAGCAGCCGATCTAGCGGGTTCACCGGGGAGCTGTTTTTT; v_gene: TRBV3-1/TRBV3-2; abundance: .; len: 15; d_gene: TRBD2; j_gene: TRBJ2-2
CDR3aa: CSGGTSGSEQYF; CDR3nt: TGCAGCGGTGGGACTAGCGGGAGCGAGCAGTACTTC; v_gene: TRBV29-1; abundance: once; len: 12; d_gene: TRBD2; j_gene: TRBJ2-7
CDR3aa: CASSPGLAGREQFF; CDR3nt: TGTGCCAGTAGCCCAGGACTAGCGGGAAGGGAACAGTTCTTC; v_gene: TRBV19; abundance: many; len: 14; d_gene: TRBD2; j_gene: TRBJ2-1
CDR3aa: CAWGTRQGMRKLFF; CDR3nt: TGTGCCTGGGGGACCAGGCAGGGAATGAGAAAACTGTTTTTT; v_gene: TRBV30; abundance: .; len: 14; d_gene: .; j_gene: TRBJ1-4
CDR3aa: CATSREYSGNTIYF; CDR3nt: TGTGCCACCAGCAGAGAGTACTCTGGAAACACCATATATTTT; v_gene: TRBV15; abundance: .; len: 14; d_gene: .; j_gene: TRBJ1-3
CDR3aa: CASSPLAGGTDTQYF; CDR3nt: TGTGCCAGCAGCCCCCTAGCGGGAGGGACAGATACGCAGTATTTT; v_gene: TRBV7-3; abundance: .; len: 15; d_gene: TRBD2; j_gene: TRBJ2-3
CDR3aa: CASSVSVFERTGANEQFF; CDR3nt: TGTGCCAGTAGCGTTTCAGTGTTTGAGCGCACAGGGGCCAATGAGCAGTTCTTC; v_gene: TRBV19; abundance: few; len: 18; d_gene: TRBD1; j_gene: TRBJ2-1
CDR3aa: CASSPGTGIHEQYF; CDR3nt: TGTGCCAGCAGCCCCGGGACAGGGATCCACGAGCAGTACTTC; v_gene: TRBV5-5; abundance: once; len: 14; d_gene: TRBD1; j_gene: TRBJ2-7
CDR3aa: CASSTETTGDYGYTF; CDR3nt: TGTGCCAGCAGTACCGAAACGACAGGGGACTATGGCTACACCTTC; v_gene: TRBV28; abundance: .; len: 15; d_gene: TRBD1; j_gene: TRBJ1-2
CDR3aa: CASSQGQQNTEAFF; CDR3nt: TGTGCCAGCAGCCAAGGACAGCAGAACACTGAAGCTTTCTTT; v_gene: TRBV3-1/TRBV3-2; abundance: .; len: 14; d_gene: .; j_gene: TRBJ1-1
CDR3aa: CASSSQGASNEKLFF; CDR3nt: TGTGCCAGCAGTTCCCAGGGGGCCTCTAATGAAAAACTGTTTTTT; v_gene: TRBV27; abundance: .; len: 15; d_gene: TRBD1; j_gene: TRBJ1-4
CDR3aa: CASSQGQGRRSEQYF; CDR3nt: TGCGCCAGCAGCCAAGGGCAGGGAAGAAGAAGCGAGCAGTACTTC; v_gene: TRBV4-3; abundance: .; len: 15; d_gene: .; j_gene: TRBJ2-7